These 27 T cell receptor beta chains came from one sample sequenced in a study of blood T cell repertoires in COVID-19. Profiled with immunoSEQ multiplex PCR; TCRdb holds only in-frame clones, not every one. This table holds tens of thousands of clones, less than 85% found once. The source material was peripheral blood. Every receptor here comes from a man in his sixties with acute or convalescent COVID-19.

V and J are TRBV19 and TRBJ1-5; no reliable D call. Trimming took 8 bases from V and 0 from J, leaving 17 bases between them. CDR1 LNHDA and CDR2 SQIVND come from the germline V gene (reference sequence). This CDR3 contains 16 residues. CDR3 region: CASQDWGFLSNQPQHF. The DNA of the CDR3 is TGTGCCAGTCAGGACTGGGGATTTCTTAGCAATCAGCCCCAGCATTTT.

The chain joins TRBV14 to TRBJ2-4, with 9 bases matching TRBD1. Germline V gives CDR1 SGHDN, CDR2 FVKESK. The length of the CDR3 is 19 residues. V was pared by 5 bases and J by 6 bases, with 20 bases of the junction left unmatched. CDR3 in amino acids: CASSATQFRQGESRNIQYF. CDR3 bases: TGTGCCAGCAGCGCTACCCAATTTCGACAGGGGGAGTCAAGAAACATTCAGTACTTC.

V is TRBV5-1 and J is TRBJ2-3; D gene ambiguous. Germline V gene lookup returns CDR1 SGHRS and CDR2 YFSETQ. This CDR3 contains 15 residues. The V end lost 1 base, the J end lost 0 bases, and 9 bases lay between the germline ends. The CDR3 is CASSLPAASTDTQYF. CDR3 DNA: TGCGCCAGCAGCTTGCCCGCCGCGAGCACAGATACGCAGTATTTT.

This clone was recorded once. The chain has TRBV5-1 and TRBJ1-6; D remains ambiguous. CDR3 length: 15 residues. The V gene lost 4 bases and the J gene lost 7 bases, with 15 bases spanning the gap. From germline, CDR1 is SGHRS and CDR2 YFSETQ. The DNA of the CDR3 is TGCGCCAGCAGCCCCTTAGACATTGAAAATTCACCCCTCCACTTT. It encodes CASSPLDIENSPLHF. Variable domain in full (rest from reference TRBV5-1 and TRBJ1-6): KAGVTQTPRYLIKTRGQQVTLSCSPISGHRSVSWYQQTPGQGLQFLFEYFSETQRNKGNFPGRFSGRQFSNSRSEMNVSTLELGDSALYLCASSPLDIENSPLHFGNGTRLTVT.

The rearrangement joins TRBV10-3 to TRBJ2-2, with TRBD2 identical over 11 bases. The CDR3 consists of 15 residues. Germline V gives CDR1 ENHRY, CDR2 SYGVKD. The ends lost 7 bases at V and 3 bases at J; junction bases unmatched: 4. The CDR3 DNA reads TGTGCCATCACCTCGACTAGCGGGGACACCGGGGAGCTGTTTTTT. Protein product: CAITSTSGDTGELFF.

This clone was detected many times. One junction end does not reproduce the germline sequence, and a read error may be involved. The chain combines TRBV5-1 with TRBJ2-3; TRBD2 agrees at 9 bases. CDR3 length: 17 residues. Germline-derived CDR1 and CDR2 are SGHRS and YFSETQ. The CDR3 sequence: CASSLGLAEPSTDTQYF. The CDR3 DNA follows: TGCGCCAGCAGTTTGGGACTAGCCGAACCTAGCACAGATACGCAGTATTTT.

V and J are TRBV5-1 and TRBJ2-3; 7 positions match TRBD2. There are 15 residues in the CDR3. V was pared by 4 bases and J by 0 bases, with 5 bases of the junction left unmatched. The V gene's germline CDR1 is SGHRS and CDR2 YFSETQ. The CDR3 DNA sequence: TGCGCCAGCAGCCCTCCTAGCGGTAGCACAGATACGCAGTATTTT. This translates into CASSPPSGSTDTQYF.

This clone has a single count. The CDR3 coding sequence is TGCGCCAGCAGTCAACCAAGACAGCCCCCATTCTATGGCTACACCTTC. Translation gives CASSQPRQPPFYGYTF. The chain links TRBV23-1 to TRBJ1-2; D is perhaps TRBD1 (5 bases). TRBV23-1 is an ORF for which the function is uncertain. Trimming pared 2 bases from V and 4 bases from J, leaving 17 bases between. This CDR3 is built from 16 residues.

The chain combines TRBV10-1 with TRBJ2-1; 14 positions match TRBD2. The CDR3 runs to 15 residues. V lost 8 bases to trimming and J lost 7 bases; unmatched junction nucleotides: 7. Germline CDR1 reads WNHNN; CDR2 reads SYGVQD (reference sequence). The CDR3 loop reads CASGTSGGTVNEQFF. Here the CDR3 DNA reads TGCGCCAGCGGGACTAGCGGGGGAACTGTTAATGAGCAGTTCTTC.

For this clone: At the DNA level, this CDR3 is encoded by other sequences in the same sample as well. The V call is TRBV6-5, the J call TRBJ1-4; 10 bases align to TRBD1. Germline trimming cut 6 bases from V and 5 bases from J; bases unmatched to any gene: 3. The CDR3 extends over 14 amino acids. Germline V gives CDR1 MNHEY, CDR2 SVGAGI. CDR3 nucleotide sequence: TGTGCCAGCAGCCCGGACAGGGGGAATGAAAAACTGTTTTTT. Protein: CASSPDRGNEKLFF.

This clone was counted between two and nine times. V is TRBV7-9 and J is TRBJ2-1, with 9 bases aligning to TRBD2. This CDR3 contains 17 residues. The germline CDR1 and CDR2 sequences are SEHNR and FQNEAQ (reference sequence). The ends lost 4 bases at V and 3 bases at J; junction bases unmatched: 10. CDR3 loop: CASSSSVAGANYNEQFF. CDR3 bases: TGTGCCAGCAGCTCCTCCGTAGCGGGGGCGAACTACAATGAGCAGTTCTTC.

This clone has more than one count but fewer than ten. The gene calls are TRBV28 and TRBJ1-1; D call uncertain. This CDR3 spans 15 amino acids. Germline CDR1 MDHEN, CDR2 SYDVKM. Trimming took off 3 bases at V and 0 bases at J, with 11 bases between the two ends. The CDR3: CASSFTAGMNTEAFF. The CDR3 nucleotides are TGTGCCAGCAGTTTTACAGCCGGGATGAACACTGAAGCTTTCTTT. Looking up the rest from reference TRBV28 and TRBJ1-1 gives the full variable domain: DVKVTQSSRYLVKRTGEKVFLECVQDMDHENMFWYRQDPGLGLRLIYFSYDVKMKEKGDIPEGYSVSREKKERFSLILESASTNQTSMYLCASSFTAGMNTEAFFGQGTRLTVV.

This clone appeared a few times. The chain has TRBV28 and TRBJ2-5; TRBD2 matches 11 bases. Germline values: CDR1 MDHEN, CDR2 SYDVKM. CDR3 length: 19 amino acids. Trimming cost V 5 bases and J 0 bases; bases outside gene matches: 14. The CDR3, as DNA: TGTGCCAGCAGTACTACCCGACTAGCGGGGAGTCCGTACCAAGAGACCCAGTACTTC. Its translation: CASSTTRLAGSPYQETQYF.

The CDR3 DNA sequence: TGTGCCACCAGCAGAGTGGGGGGATACTACTCTGGGGCCAACGTCCTGACTTTC. This gives the protein CATSRVGGYYSGANVLTF. This sequence joins TRBV15 and TRBJ2-6; possible D gene TRBD2, 6 bases. V was clipped by 1 base and J by 0 bases, with 13 bases between them. The CDR3 loop spans 18 amino acids. Germline values: CDR1 LNHNV, CDR2 YYDKDF (reference sequence).

The CDR3 loop is CASSQDGGITDTQYF. The CDR3 nucleotides are TGCGCCAGCAGCCAAGACGGGGGTATTACAGATACGCAGTATTTT. The chain uses TRBV4-1 and TRBJ2-3, with a weak D call TRBD2 (6 bases). The CDR3 runs 15 residues. The germline V gene encodes CDR1 MGHRA and CDR2 YSYEKL. The germline V and J ends were trimmed by 0 bases and 3 bases, with 10 bases remaining between them.

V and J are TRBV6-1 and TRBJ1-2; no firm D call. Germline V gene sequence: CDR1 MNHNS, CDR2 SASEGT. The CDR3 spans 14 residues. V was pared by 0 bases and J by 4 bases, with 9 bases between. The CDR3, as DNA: TGTGCCAGCAGTGAAGCGCGGGAGATCTATGGCTACACCTTC. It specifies CASSEAREIYGYTF.

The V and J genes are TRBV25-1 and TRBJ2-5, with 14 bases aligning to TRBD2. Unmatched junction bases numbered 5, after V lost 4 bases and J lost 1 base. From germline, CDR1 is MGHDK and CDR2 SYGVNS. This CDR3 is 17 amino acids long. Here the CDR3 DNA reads TGTGCCAGCAGTGGAACGGGGACTAGCGGGAGCCAAGAGACCCAGTACTTC. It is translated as CASSGTGTSGSQETQYF.

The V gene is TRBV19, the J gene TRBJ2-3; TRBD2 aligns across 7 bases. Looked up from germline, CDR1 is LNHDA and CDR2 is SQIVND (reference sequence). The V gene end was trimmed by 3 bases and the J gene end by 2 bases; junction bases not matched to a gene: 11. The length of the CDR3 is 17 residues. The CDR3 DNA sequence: TGTGCCAGTAGTATCCGGTCCCAGCGGGGATACACAGATACGCAGTATTTT. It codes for CASSIRSQRGYTDTQYF.

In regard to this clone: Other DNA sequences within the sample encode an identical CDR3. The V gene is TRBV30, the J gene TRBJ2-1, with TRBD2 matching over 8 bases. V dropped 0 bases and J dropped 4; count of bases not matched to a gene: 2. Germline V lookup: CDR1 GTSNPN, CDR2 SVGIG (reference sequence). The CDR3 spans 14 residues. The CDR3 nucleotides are TGTGCCTGGAGTGTTGGCGGGGGGTACAATGAGCAGTTCTTC. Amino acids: CAWSVGGGYNEQFF. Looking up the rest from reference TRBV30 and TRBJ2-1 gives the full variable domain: SQTIHQWPATLVQPVGSPLSLECTVEGTSNPNLYWYRQAAGRGLQLLFYSVGIGQISSEVPQNLSASRPQDRQFILSSKKLLLSDSGFYLCAWSVGGGYNEQFFGPGTRLTVL.

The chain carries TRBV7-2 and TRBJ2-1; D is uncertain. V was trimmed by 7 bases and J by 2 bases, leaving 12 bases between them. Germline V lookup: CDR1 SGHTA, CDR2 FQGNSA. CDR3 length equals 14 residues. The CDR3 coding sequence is TGTGCCAGCACCCCAAACTCCCCCTACAATGAGCAGTTCTTC. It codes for CASTPNSPYNEQFF.

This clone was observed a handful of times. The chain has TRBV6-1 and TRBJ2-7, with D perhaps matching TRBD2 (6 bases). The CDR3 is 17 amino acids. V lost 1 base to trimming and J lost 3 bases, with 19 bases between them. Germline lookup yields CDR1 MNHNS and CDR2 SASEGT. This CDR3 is CASSEGFTSPVGYEQYF. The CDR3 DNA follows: TGTGCCAGCAGTGAAGGCTTTACTAGCCCTGTCGGCTACGAGCAGTACTTC.

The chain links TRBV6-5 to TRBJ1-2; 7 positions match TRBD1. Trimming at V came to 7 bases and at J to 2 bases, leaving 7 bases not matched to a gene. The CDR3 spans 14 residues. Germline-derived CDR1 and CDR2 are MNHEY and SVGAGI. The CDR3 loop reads CASTRDRANYGYTF. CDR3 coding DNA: TGTGCCAGCACTAGGGACAGAGCCAACTATGGCTACACCTTC.

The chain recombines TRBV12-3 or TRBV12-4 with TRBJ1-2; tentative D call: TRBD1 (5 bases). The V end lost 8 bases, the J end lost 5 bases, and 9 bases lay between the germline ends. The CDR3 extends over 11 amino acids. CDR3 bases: TGTGCCAGCGGGGGGGGGTATGGCTACACCTTC. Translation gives CASGGGYGYTF.

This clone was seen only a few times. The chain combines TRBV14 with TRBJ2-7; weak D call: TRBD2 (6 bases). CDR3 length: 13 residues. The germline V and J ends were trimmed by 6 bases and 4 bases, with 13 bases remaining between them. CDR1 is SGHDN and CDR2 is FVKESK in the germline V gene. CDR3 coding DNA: TGTGCCAGCAGGGGAAGCGGGTATTACGAGCAGTACTTC. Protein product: CASRGSGYYEQYF.

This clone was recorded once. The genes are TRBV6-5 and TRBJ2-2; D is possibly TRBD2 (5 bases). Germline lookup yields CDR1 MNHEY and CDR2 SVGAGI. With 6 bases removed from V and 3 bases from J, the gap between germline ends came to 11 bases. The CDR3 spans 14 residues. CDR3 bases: TGTGCCAGCAGGAGAGGACTTCACACCGGGGAGCTGTTTTTT. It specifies CASRRGLHTGELFF.

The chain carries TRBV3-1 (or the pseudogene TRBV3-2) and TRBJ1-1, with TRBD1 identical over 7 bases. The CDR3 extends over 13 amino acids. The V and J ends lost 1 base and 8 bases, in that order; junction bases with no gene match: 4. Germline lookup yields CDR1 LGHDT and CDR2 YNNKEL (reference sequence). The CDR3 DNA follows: TGTGCCAGCAGCCAAGGTGGGACAGCGGAAGCTTTCTTT. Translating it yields CASSQGGTAEAFF.

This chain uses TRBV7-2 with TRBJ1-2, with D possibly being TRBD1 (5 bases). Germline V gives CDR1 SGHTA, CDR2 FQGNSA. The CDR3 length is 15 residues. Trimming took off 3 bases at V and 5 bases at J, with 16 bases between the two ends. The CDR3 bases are TGTGCCAGCAGCTTCGGTGGTCCGGGGGGGTATGGCTACACCTTC. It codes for CASSFGGPGGYGYTF. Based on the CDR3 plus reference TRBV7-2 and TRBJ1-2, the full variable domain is GAGVSQSPSNKVTEKGKDVELRCDPISGHTALYWYRQSLGQGLEFLIYFQGNSAPDKSGLPSDRFSAERTGGSVSTLTIQRTQQEDSAVYLCASSFGGPGGYGYTFGSGTRLTVV.